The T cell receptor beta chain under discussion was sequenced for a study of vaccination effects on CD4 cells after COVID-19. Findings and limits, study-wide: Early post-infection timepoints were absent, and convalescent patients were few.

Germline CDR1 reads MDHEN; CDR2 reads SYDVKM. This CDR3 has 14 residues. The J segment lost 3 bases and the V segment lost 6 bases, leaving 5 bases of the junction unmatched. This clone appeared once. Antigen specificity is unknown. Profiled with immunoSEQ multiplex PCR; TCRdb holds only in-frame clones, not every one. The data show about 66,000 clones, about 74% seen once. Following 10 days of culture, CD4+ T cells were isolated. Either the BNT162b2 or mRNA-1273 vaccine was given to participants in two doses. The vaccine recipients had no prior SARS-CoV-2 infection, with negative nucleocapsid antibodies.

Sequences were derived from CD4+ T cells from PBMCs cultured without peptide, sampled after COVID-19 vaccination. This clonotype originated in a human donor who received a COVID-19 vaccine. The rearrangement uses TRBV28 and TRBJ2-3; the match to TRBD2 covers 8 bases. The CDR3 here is CASRNRGGTDTQYF. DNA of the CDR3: TGTGCCAGCAGAAACCGGGGGGGAACAGATACGCAGTATTTT.